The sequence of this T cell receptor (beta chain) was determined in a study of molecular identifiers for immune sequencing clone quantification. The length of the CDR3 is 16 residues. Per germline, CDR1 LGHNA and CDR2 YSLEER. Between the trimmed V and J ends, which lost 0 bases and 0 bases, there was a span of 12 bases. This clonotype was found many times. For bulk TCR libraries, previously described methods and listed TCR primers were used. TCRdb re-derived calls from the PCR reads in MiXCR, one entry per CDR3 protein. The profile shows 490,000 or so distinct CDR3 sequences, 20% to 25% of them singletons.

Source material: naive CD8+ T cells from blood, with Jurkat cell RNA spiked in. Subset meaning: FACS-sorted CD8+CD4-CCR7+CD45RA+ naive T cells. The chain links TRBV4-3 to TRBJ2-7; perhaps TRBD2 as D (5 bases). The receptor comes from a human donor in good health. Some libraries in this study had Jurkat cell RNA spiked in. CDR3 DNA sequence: TGCGCCAGCAGCCAAGATCTCGTCGGGAACTCCTACGAGCAGTACTTC. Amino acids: CASSQDLVGNSYEQYF.